These 21 T cell receptor beta chains originate from one sample sequenced in a study of blood T cell repertoires in COVID-19. TCRdb keeps only in-frame clones here, not all; method: immunoSEQ multiplex PCR. The sample carries tens of thousands of clones, approximately 86% recorded once. The specimen was peripheral blood. These receptors came from a woman of 80 years or more with acute or convalescent COVID-19.

The chain is built from TRBV5-1 and TRBJ2-2; TRBD1 matches at 7 bases. The V and J ends lost 0 bases and 6 bases, in that order; junction bases with no gene match: 8. The CDR3 spans 16 residues. Germline CDR1 and CDR2: SGHRS and YFSETQ. CDR3 amino acids: CASSLEPTGIPGELFF. CDR3 DNA: TGCGCCAGCAGCTTGGAGCCGACAGGGATTCCCGGGGAGCTGTTTTTT.

The chain combines TRBV7-2 with TRBJ1-2; TRBD1 matches at 9 bases. The CDR3 spans 14 residues. Germline assignment: CDR1 SGHTA and CDR2 FQGNSA. Trimming took 3 bases from V and 8 from J; bases not matched to a gene: 7. This CDR3 is CASSFRDRVGGYTF. The CDR3 DNA reads TGTGCCAGCAGCTTCAGGGACAGGGTGGGCGGCTACACCTTC.

The chain recombines TRBV7-9 with TRBJ1-2; TRBD1 matches 9 bases. The CDR3 covers 13 residues. Germline V CDR1 and CDR2: SEHNR, FQNEAQ (reference sequence). The trim removed 5 bases at V and 8 bases at J, leaving 6 bases unmatched. The CDR3 protein is CASSPTGGGGYTF. In DNA form, the CDR3 reads TGTGCCAGCAGCCCGACAGGGGGGGGAGGCTACACCTTC.

The gene calls are TRBV5-1 and TRBJ1-4; D is perhaps TRBD1 (6 bases). This CDR3 spans 12 amino acids. The V gene lost 2 bases and the J gene lost 11 bases, with 10 bases spanning the gap. Germline V gene data show CDR1 as SGHRS and CDR2 as YFSETQ. CDR3 in DNA: TGCGCCAGCAGCTTAATCGGACAGAAACTGTTTTTT. Amino acid sequence: CASSLIGQKLFF.

This clone appeared once. The chain carries TRBV5-1 and TRBJ2-7; maybe TRBD1 (7 bases). Trimming shortened V by 0 bases and J by 3 bases, and 19 bases separated the two germline ends. CDR1 is SGHRS and CDR2 is YFSETQ in the germline V gene. CDR3 size: 17 residues. CDR3 amino acids: CASSLDGRQGGLYEQYF. The CDR3 DNA is TGCGCCAGCAGCTTGGATGGGAGGCAGGGGGGCCTCTACGAGCAGTACTTC.

This sequence joins TRBV2 and TRBJ2-1, with D unresolved. The V end lost 0 bases, the J end lost 3 bases, and 6 bases lay between the germline ends. The CDR3 runs to 14 residues. Germline CDR1 reads SNHLY; CDR2 reads FYNNEI. The CDR3: CASSEAGFYNEQFF. CDR3 nucleotide sequence: TGTGCCAGCAGTGAAGCGGGCTTCTACAATGAGCAGTTCTTC.

This clone was counted between two and nine times. The gene calls are TRBV4-1 and TRBJ1-4, with D possibly being TRBD1 (6 bases). CDR3 size: 15 residues. Looked up from germline, CDR1 is MGHRA and CDR2 is YSYEKL. Trimming cost V 4 bases and J 7 bases, with 16 bases left between them. CDR3 in DNA: TGCGCCAGCAGCCCCCGGACAGAGGCCCCTGAAAAACTGTTTTTT. This sequence encodes CASSPRTEAPEKLFF.

The genes are TRBV10-3 and TRBJ1-2, with TRBD1 matching over 7 bases. Germline lookup yields CDR1 ENHRY and CDR2 SYGVKD. The CDR3 spans 15 residues. V was clipped by 3 bases and J by 4 bases; unmatched bases: 8. The CDR3 reads CAISDLSQGTYGYTF. The DNA for the CDR3 is TGTGCCATCAGTGACCTCTCACAGGGGACCTATGGCTACACCTTC.

V and J are TRBV5-4 and TRBJ1-2; no clear D gene. With 0 bases removed from V and 7 bases from J, the gap between germline ends came to 10 bases. This CDR3 comprises 13 residues. From germline, CDR1 is SGHNT and CDR2 YYREEE (reference sequence). CDR3 DNA: TGTGCCAGCAGCTTGGTGGGAGGGTTTGGCTACACCTTC. This codes for CASSLVGGFGYTF.

The rearrangement joins TRBV9 to TRBJ1-5; no clear D. V lost 0 bases, J lost 2 bases, and 9 bases lay in between. This CDR3 contains 15 residues. Germline CDR1 SGDLS, CDR2 YYNGEE. The CDR3 reads CASSVAGGRNQPQHF. The DNA for the CDR3 is TGTGCCAGCAGCGTAGCCGGAGGGCGCAATCAGCCCCAGCATTTT.

There are a few counts of this clone. The V call is TRBV5-8, the J call TRBJ1-1, with 8 bases matching TRBD1. The CDR3 runs 15 residues. Per germline, CDR1 SGHTS and CDR2 YDEGEE. The ends lost 0 bases at V and 7 bases at J; junction bases unmatched: 8. The CDR3 sequence is CASSLAGTGTSEAFF. The CDR3 bases are TGTGCCAGCAGCTTGGCAGGGACAGGCACAAGTGAAGCTTTCTTT.

The chain carries TRBV5-1 and TRBJ1-1; no clear D. Germline CDR1 SGHRS, CDR2 YFSETQ. CDR3 length equals 13 residues. Trimming shortened V by 2 bases and J by 4 bases, and 9 bases separated the two germline ends. The CDR3 DNA follows: TGCGCCAGCAGCTTTACCACGGGCACTGAAGCTTTCTTT. It translates to CASSFTTGTEAFF.

The chain couples TRBV4-2 to TRBJ2-7; 9 nucleotides line up with TRBD2. V gave up 1 base and J gave up 1 base; unmatched junction bases: 2. This CDR3 is built from 15 residues. The germline CDR1 and CDR2 sequences are LGHNA and YNFKEQ. The DNA for the CDR3 is TGTGCCAGCAGCCAAGCTAGCGGGGTTTCCTACGAGCAGTACTTC. It translates to CASSQASGVSYEQYF.

This chain joins TRBV5-4 and TRBJ1-2, with 9 bases fitting TRBD1. The CDR3 sequence is 13 residues long. V dropped 4 bases and J dropped 6; count of bases not matched to a gene: 4. Per the germline V gene, CDR1 is SGHNT and CDR2 is YYREEE (reference sequence). CDR3 bases: TGTGCCAGCAGCCAGGACAGGGGCAATGGCTACACCTTC. Amino acids: CASSQDRGNGYTF.

This clone was recorded once. The V and J genes are TRBV4-1 and TRBJ1-2; D call uncertain. The CDR3 totals 12 residues. The germline gives CDR1 MGHRA, CDR2 YSYEKL. V was clipped by 1 base and J by 8 bases, with 8 bases between them. CDR3 region: CASSQVPGGYTF. The CDR3 DNA sequence: TGCGCCAGCAGCCAAGTTCCAGGCGGCTACACCTTC.

The J gene is TRBJ1-2, the V gene TRBV25-1; TRBD1 matches at 10 bases. The V gene end was trimmed by 3 bases and the J gene end by 2 bases; junction bases not matched to a gene: 6. Germline CDR1 is MGHDK and CDR2 is SYGVNS. The CDR3 is made up of 16 amino acids. DNA for the CDR3: TGTGCCAGCAGTGACCAACGGGACAGGGGCAACTATGGCTACACCTTC. Amino acid sequence: CASSDQRDRGNYGYTF.

The V and J genes are TRBV10-3 and TRBJ2-6; 8 nucleotides match TRBD1. V lost 6 bases, J lost 4 bases, and 8 bases stayed unmatched. Germline CDR1 ENHRY, CDR2 SYGVKD. There are 16 residues in the CDR3. CDR3 protein: CAISGQGGSGANVLTF. The CDR3, as DNA: TGTGCCATCAGCGGACAGGGAGGTTCCGGGGCCAACGTCCTGACTTTC.

The chain has TRBV4-1 and TRBJ2-3; 7 bases line up with TRBD2. J lost 2 bases, V lost 4 bases, and 6 bases had no gene match. The CDR3 loop spans 15 amino acids. Germline CDR1 and CDR2: MGHRA and YSYEKL. CDR3 loop: CASSPGGTSTDTQYF. CDR3 DNA sequence: TGCGCCAGCAGCCCGGGGGGAACTTCCACAGATACGCAGTATTTT.

The chain joins TRBV11-2 to TRBJ2-7; a weak D match, TRBD2 (6 bases). The V and J ends lost 4 bases and 7 bases respectively, with 20 bases between them. This CDR3 spans 15 amino acids. Per the germline V gene, CDR1 is SGHAT and CDR2 is FQNNGV. The CDR3 coding sequence is TGTGCCAGCAGCTCAAAACCTGGAGGGTCTAATGAGCAGTACTTC. Protein: CASSSKPGGSNEQYF.

V gene TRBV6-1 combines with J gene TRBJ2-7, with 10 positions matching TRBD2. J gave up 0 bases and V 2 bases, and 4 bases lay outside the gene matches. The CDR3 loop spans 16 amino acids. Germline V lookup: CDR1 MNHNS, CDR2 SASEGT. This chain's CDR3 is CASSETSGAPSYEQYF. The CDR3 DNA reads as TGTGCCAGCAGTGAAACTAGCGGGGCTCCCTCCTACGAGCAGTACTTC.

A single count supports this clone. The V gene is TRBV20-1, the J gene TRBJ1-2; D uncertain. This CDR3 has 14 residues. Germline V CDR1 and CDR2: DFQATT, SNEGSKA (reference sequence). V lost 4 bases and J lost 4, with 16 bases in between. The CDR3 nucleotides read TGCAGTGCTAATGAGGGCGCCCCCCCCTATGGCTACACCTTC. This encodes CSANEGAPPYGYTF.